This T cell receptor beta chain derives from a study of cytomegalovirus exposure and HLA in healthy donors. General observations from the study: In a later analysis, parvovirus B19, influenza, CMV and Epstein-Barr virus appeared linked to several top co-occurrence clusters.

Looked up from germline, CDR1 is KGHSH and CDR2 is LQKENI. The V and J ends lost 2 bases and 3 bases respectively, with 10 bases between them. CDR3 size: 14 residues. As for this clone: Antigen specificity is unknown.

This PCR relied on a set of 60 Vbeta primers and 13 Jbeta primers. Generated by immunoSEQ multiplex PCR, the TCRdb table keeps only in-frame clones and is missing some. The sample lists 150,000 to 200,000 clones, 65% to 90% occurring once. The chain joins TRBV18 to TRBJ2-5; weak D call: TRBD2 (5 bases). The source material was PBMCs. The sequence derives from a woman aged 45-65 years in good health and CMV-seronegative. The CDR3 is CASSPEGAEETQYF. The CDR3 DNA follows: TGTGCCAGCTCACCAGAAGGAGCGGAAGAGACCCAGTACTTC.